The clone carrying this TCR beta chain was observed many times. Antigen: not known. Time point here: patch test 1, 2 weeks after DPC sensitization. Treatment reported: therapeutic diphenylcyclopropenone sensitization with weekly scalp DPC. Extraction of total RNA was performed on unfractionated whole blood. Germline assignment: CDR1 DFQATT and CDR2 SNEGSKA (reference sequence). V was cut by 2 bases and J by 0 bases, with 11 bases left in between. The length of the CDR3 is 14 residues. The data were obtained in a study of human T cells and chemical hapten exposure. MiXCR, applied by TCRdb to the RACE reads, yields one record per CDR3 protein. In the table there are approximately 73,000 distinct CDR3 sequences, about a tenth of which are singletons. Regarding the study as a whole: Sensitization with DPC brought no change to TCRs above 1 in 1000 in frequency.

This TCR derives from a woman in her 50s with alopecia areata. Some clones in this sample may be carry-over from other donors' samples. The chain has TRBV20-1 and TRBJ2-7; D is possibly TRBD1 or TRBD2 (5 bases each). The starting material was whole blood, obtained in connection with sensitization to the hapten diphenylcyclopropenone (DPC). This chain's CDR3 is CSARPGRFSYEQYF. The CDR3 region has the DNA TGCAGTGCTAGACCGGGGCGTTTCTCCTACGAGCAGTACTTC.